These 8 T cell receptor beta chains were all obtained from the same sample, sequenced in a study of CD8+ T cells in alopecia areata. Reverse transcription of extracted RNA yielded cDNA, which provided the sequencing template. Assay: immunoSEQ multiplex PCR; the TCRdb copy retains only in-frame clones and omits some. The top ten clones hold roughly 0.47% of a sample with about 200,000 clones, 50% to 70% of them seen once. The sequenced sample was CD4+ T cells sorted from blood, obtained at week 0. These receptors were taken from a human donor with alopecia areata.

J is TRBJ2-5 and V is TRBV25-1; D may be TRBD2 (6 bases). Deletions cut 3 bases from V and 1 base from J, with 12 bases between. The CDR3 length is 15 residues. In germline, CDR1 is MGHDK, CDR2 SYGVNS. The CDR3 coding sequence is TGTGCCAGCAGTGACACTAGCAGACCCCAAGAGACCCAGTACTTC. This gives the protein CASSDTSRPQETQYF.

This clone appeared once. J is TRBJ1-2 and V is TRBV6-5; D perhaps matches TRBD1 (5 bases). Germline CDR1 reads MNHEY; CDR2 reads SVGAGI. This CDR3 is built from 15 residues. V was shortened by 6 bases and J by 8 bases, with 22 bases between the two germline ends. The CDR3 DNA is TGTGCCAGCAGGGGTCGACCAGGGAGCTCGAGCGGCTACACCTTC. Protein product: CASRGRPGSSSGYTF.

The chain recombines TRBV18 with TRBJ2-7; D possibly corresponds to TRBD2 (6 bases). Trimming took 6 bases from V and 4 from J, leaving 13 bases between them. This CDR3 is built from 13 residues. Germline V gives CDR1 KGHSH, CDR2 LQKENI. The CDR3 DNA reads TGTGCCAGCTCCACGCCGGCGGGGTACGAGCAGTACTTC. Its protein is CASSTPAGYEQYF.

The rearrangement links TRBV9 to TRBJ1-1; D ambiguous. The V end lost 4 bases, the J end lost 0 bases, and 10 bases lay between the germline ends. Germline values: CDR1 SGDLS, CDR2 YYNGEE. The CDR3 is made up of 14 amino acids. The CDR3 DNA reads TGTGCCAGCAGCAGGACCTCTGTGAACACTGAAGCTTTCTTT. It translates to CASSRTSVNTEAFF.

This clone has a count of ten or more. The chain joins TRBV6-1 to TRBJ2-1; TRBD1 is a possible D gene (5 bases). CDR1 and CDR2 (germline): MNHNS, SASEGT. The CDR3 is 13 amino acids. V dropped 1 base and J dropped 9 bases, with 10 bases sitting between them. The CDR3 nucleotides are TGTGCCAGCAGTGAAGTAGGAAGGGGTGAGCAGTTCTTC. It is translated as CASSEVGRGEQFF.

This clone was detected once. The rearrangement uses TRBV6-5 and TRBJ1-2, with 10 nucleotides matching TRBD1. Per germline, CDR1 MNHEY and CDR2 SVGAGI. This CDR3 is 15 amino acids long. Trimming cost V 2 bases and J 6 bases; bases outside gene matches: 6. The CDR3 DNA is TGTGCCAGCAGTTACGGGGGACAGGGGTCGAATGGCTACACCTTC. As protein: CASSYGGQGSNGYTF.

Note on this clone: This CDR3 is also generated by other DNA sequences in the sample. The chain couples TRBV5-1 to TRBJ2-3; no reliable D call. CDR3 length equals 12 residues. Germline CDR1 SGHRS, CDR2 YFSETQ. V was shortened by 0 bases and J by 2 bases, with 1 base between the two germline ends. The CDR3 protein is CASSLVTDTQYF. CDR3 nucleotide sequence: TGCGCCAGCAGCTTGGTCACAGATACGCAGTATTTT.

The gene calls are TRBV9 and TRBJ1-1; perhaps TRBD1 as D (6 bases). In germline, CDR1 is SGDLS, CDR2 YYNGEE. With 4 bases removed from V and 0 bases from J, the gap between germline ends came to 7 bases. This CDR3 comprises 13 residues. The CDR3 spells CASSRTVNTEAFF. The CDR3 DNA follows: TGTGCCAGCAGCCGGACAGTGAACACTGAAGCTTTCTTT. Full variable domain (missing parts from reference TRBV9 and TRBJ1-1): DSGVTQTPKHLITATGQRVTLRCSPRSGDLSVYWYQQSLDQGLQFLIQYYNGEERAKGNILERFSAQQFPDLHSELNLSSLELGDSALYFCASSRTVNTEAFFGQGTRLTVV.